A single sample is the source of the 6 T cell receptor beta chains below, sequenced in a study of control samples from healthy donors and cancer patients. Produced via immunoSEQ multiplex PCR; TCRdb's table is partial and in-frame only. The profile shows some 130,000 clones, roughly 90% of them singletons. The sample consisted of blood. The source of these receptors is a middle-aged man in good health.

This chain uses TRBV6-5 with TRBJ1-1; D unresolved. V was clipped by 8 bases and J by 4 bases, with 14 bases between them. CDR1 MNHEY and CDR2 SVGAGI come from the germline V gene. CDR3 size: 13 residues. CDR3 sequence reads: CASQATAATEAFF. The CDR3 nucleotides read TGTGCCAGCCAGGCGACGGCAGCCACTGAAGCTTTCTTT.

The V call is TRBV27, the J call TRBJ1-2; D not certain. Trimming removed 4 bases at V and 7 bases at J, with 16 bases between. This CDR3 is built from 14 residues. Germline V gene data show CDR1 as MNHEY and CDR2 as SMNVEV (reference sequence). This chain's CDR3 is CASSSEGLGVGYTF. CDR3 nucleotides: TGTGCCAGCAGTTCTGAAGGGCTTGGGGTTGGCTACACCTTC.

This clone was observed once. DNA for the CDR3: TGTGCCAGCAGTGAAGTAAGGGGTAGTCTGCACGAGCAGTACTTC. This sequence encodes CASSEVRGSLHEQYF. V is TRBV6-1 and J is TRBJ2-7; a weak D match, TRBD1 (5 bases). Deletions cut 1 base from V and 5 bases from J, with 15 bases between. Germline values: CDR1 MNHNS, CDR2 SASEGT. The CDR3 length is 15 residues.

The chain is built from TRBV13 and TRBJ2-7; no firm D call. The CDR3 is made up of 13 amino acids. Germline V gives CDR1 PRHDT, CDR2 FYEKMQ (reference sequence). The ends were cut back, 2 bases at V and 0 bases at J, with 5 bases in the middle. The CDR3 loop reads CASSLPGSYEQYF. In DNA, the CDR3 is TGTGCCAGCAGCTTACCGGGCTCCTACGAGCAGTACTTC.

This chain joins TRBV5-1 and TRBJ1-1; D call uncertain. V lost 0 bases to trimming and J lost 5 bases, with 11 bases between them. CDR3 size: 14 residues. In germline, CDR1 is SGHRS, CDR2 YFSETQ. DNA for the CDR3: TGCGCCAGCAGCTTGGCCTTACGGGGTACTGAAGCTTTCTTT. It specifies CASSLALRGTEAFF.

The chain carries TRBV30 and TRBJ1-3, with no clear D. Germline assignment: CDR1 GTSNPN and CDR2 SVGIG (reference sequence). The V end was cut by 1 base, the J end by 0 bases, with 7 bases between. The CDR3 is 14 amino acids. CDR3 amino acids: CAWSAGDSGNTIYF. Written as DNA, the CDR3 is TGTGCCTGGAGTGCAGGAGACTCTGGAAACACCATATATTTT.